These 24 T cell receptor beta chains originate from one sample sequenced in a study of T cell responses to AZD1222 COVID-19 vaccine. The method was immunoSEQ multiplex PCR; TCRdb's version includes in-frame clones alone and lacks a portion of them. Among roughly 170,000 clones listed, 88% were seen once. The sequencing used peripheral blood, collected on day 0 of AZD1222 vaccination. The receptors here all came from an adult in good health.

The chain has TRBV15 and TRBJ2-6; D gene uncertain. Trimming took off 0 bases at V and 0 bases at J, with 3 bases between the two ends. In germline, CDR1 is LNHNV, CDR2 YYDKDF (reference sequence). CDR3 size: 15 residues. As DNA, the CDR3 is TGTGCCACCAGCAGAGATCTCTCTGGGGCCAACGTCCTGACTTTC. It encodes CATSRDLSGANVLTF. The full variable domain, in which reference TRBV15 and TRBJ2-6 provide the parts outside the CDR3, is DAMVIQNPRYQVTQFGKPVTLSCSQTLNHNVMYWYQQKSSQAPKLLFHYYDKDFNNEADTPDNFQSRRPNTSFCFLDIRSPGLGDTAMYLCATSRDLSGANVLTFGAGSRLTVL.

CDR3 sequence (DNA): TGTGCCTGGGAGGGGACTAGCGGGCGGTCCGAGCAGTACTTC. Translated: CAWEGTSGRSEQYF. The chain employs TRBV30 and TRBJ2-7; the match to TRBD2 covers 12 bases. CDR1 and CDR2 from the germline V gene are GTSNPN and SVGIG (reference sequence). Trimming at V came to 5 bases and at J to 6 bases, leaving 8 bases not matched to a gene. The CDR3 loop spans 14 amino acids. The entire variable domain, with the rest obtained from reference TRBV30 and TRBJ2-7, is as follows: SQTIHQWPATLVQPVGSPLSLECTVEGTSNPNLYWYRQAAGRGLQLLFYSVGIGQISSEVPQNLSASRPQDRQFILSSKKLLLSDSGFYLCAWEGTSGRSEQYFGPGTRLTVT.

This rearrangement joins TRBV19 to TRBJ1-5; weak D call: TRBD1 (5 bases). The CDR3 has 11 amino acids. Trimming pared 3 bases from V and 12 bases from J, leaving 9 bases between. Germline loops: CDR1 LNHDA, CDR2 SQIVND (reference sequence). CDR3 sequence: CASSMGRVQHF. CDR3 nucleotides: TGTGCCAGTAGTATGGGGCGCGTCCAGCATTTT.

This clone appeared a few times. The chain joins TRBV4-1 to TRBJ2-2, with D uncertain. CDR1 is MGHRA and CDR2 is YSYEKL in the germline V gene. V dropped 6 bases and J dropped 2 bases, with 10 bases sitting between them. CDR3 length: 14 amino acids. The CDR3, as DNA: TGCGCCAGCAGGTTCGATTTAAACACCGGGGAGCTGTTTTTT. This sequence encodes CASRFDLNTGELFF.

The chain has TRBV24-1 and TRBJ1-5; tentative D call: TRBD1 (5 bases). Between the trimmed V and J ends, which lost 4 bases and 0 bases, there was a span of 12 bases. This CDR3 region has 16 residues. CDR1 KGHDR and CDR2 SFDVKD come from the germline V gene. CDR3: CATSDRQLISNQPQHF. For the CDR3, the DNA is TGTGCCACCAGTGACCGACAGCTTATTAGCAATCAGCCCCAGCATTTT.

The chain combines TRBV30 with TRBJ2-1; the D gene is possibly TRBD2 (6 bases). The CDR3 loop spans 14 amino acids. Germline V gives CDR1 GTSNPN, CDR2 SVGIG (reference sequence). Trimming took 0 bases from V and 5 from J, leaving 11 bases between them. This CDR3 is CAWSVGSGNNEQFF. The CDR3 DNA sequence: TGTGCCTGGAGTGTCGGGAGTGGAAACAATGAGCAGTTCTTC.

DNA for the CDR3: TGTGCCTGGAGTTGGCGACAGGGAGATTATAGCAATCAGCCCCAGCATTTT. Its protein is CAWSWRQGDYSNQPQHF. The chain recombines TRBV30 with TRBJ1-5, with 7 bases that match TRBD1. CDR1 is GTSNPN, CDR2 SVGIG, per germline (reference sequence). CDR3 size: 17 residues. Trimming took 2 bases from V and 0 from J; bases not matched to a gene: 10.

This rearrangement joins TRBV3-1 (or the pseudogene TRBV3-2) to TRBJ1-1, with 8 positions matching TRBD1. The junction had 5 bases not matched to a gene; V was cut back by 1 base and J by 4 bases. Germline-derived CDR1 and CDR2 are LGHDT and YNNKEL (reference sequence). The CDR3 extends over 15 amino acids. CDR3 DNA: TGTGCCAGCAGCCAAGGGGGACAGGCGATCACTGAAGCTTTCTTT. Its translation: CASSQGGQAITEAFF.

This rearrangement joins TRBV4-2 to TRBJ2-7, with D tentatively TRBD2 (6 bases). The CDR3 is 17 residues long. Looked up from germline, CDR1 is LGHNA and CDR2 is YNFKEQ. V was trimmed by 4 bases and J by 0 bases, leaving 19 bases between them. The CDR3 DNA follows: TGTGCCAGCAGCCCGGGGCGGAGGGAAGGTCCCTCCTACGAGCAGTACTTC. This sequence encodes CASSPGRREGPSYEQYF.

This clone appeared once. Here the CDR3 reads CASSPGGPRGYEQYF. For the CDR3, the DNA is TGTGCCAGCAGCCCCGGGGGACCTCGTGGGTACGAGCAGTACTTC. This chain uses TRBV3-1 (or the pseudogene TRBV3-2) with TRBJ2-7; tentative D call: TRBD2 (6 bases). V was clipped by 4 bases and J by 4 bases, with 17 bases between them. Per germline, CDR1 LGHDT and CDR2 YNNKEL (reference sequence). The CDR3 has 15 residues.

The chain links TRBV27 to TRBJ1-5; D remains ambiguous. Germline loops: CDR1 MNHEY, CDR2 SMNVEV (reference sequence). The CDR3 extends over 16 amino acids. With 1 base removed from V and 5 bases from J, the gap between germline ends came to 15 bases. The CDR3 sequence: CASSLFAHNSYQPQHF. The CDR3 DNA follows: TGTGCCAGCAGTTTATTCGCCCACAATTCTTATCAGCCCCAGCATTTT.

The chain employs TRBV28 and TRBJ1-4; unclear D gene. CDR3 size: 16 residues. The V end lost 8 bases, the J end lost 7 bases, and 23 bases lay between the germline ends. CDR1 and CDR2 (germline): MDHEN, SYDVKM. CDR3 protein: CASLAPLGSVVEKLFF. In nucleotides, the CDR3 is TGTGCCAGCCTCGCCCCCCTCGGGAGTGTAGTTGAAAAACTGTTTTTT.

This clone was seen more than once but under ten times. The genes are TRBV27 and TRBJ1-1; D gene ambiguous. Looked up from germline, CDR1 is MNHEY and CDR2 is SMNVEV (reference sequence). The CDR3 has 15 amino acids. The V gene lost 6 bases and the J gene lost 6 bases, with 20 bases spanning the gap. The CDR3 is CASSPRGGFGAEAFF. The CDR3 nucleotides read TGTGCCAGCAGCCCACGAGGAGGTTTTGGGGCTGAAGCTTTCTTT.

The chain is built from TRBV9 and TRBJ1-6, with TRBD1 matching 10 bases. CDR3 size: 18 residues. Germline V gene lookup returns CDR1 SGDLS and CDR2 YYNGEE. V was clipped by 0 bases and J by 13 bases; unmatched bases: 16. The CDR3 loop is CASSVGGGTGDNLGPLHF. CDR3 DNA sequence: TGTGCCAGCAGCGTAGGTGGGGGGACAGGGGACAACCTGGGGCCCCTCCACTTT.

The gene calls are TRBV18 and TRBJ1-4; D gene unclear. The CDR3 consists of 14 residues. Trimming pared 6 bases from V and 0 bases from J, leaving 8 bases between. Germline CDR1 and CDR2: KGHSH and LQKENI. CDR3 residues: CASSSGATNEKLFF. CDR3 DNA sequence: TGTGCCAGCTCCTCGGGTGCAACTAATGAAAAACTGTTTTTT.

The genes are TRBV12-3 or TRBV12-4 and TRBJ1-3, with D maybe TRBD1 (5 bases). With 6 bases removed from V and 3 bases from J, the gap between germline ends came to 9 bases. CDR3 length equals 13 residues. CDR3 amino acids: CASSSGFGNTIYF. CDR3 DNA sequence: TGTGCCAGCAGCTCAGGGTTTGGAAACACCATATATTTT.

A single count supports this clone. The V and J genes are TRBV5-1 and TRBJ2-7; D remains ambiguous. The CDR3 spans 12 residues. Germline V gene data show CDR1 as SGHRS and CDR2 as YFSETQ. Trimming removed 0 bases at V and 6 bases at J, with 7 bases between. The CDR3 coding sequence is TGCGCCAGCAGCTTGGGATGGAGCGAGCAGTACTTC. It translates to CASSLGWSEQYF.

The table lists this clone with a few counts. The chain joins TRBV12-5 to TRBJ1-2, with TRBD1 matching over 8 bases. This CDR3 spans 18 amino acids. Germline CDR1 reads LGHNT; CDR2 reads FRNRAP. V was pared by 4 bases and J by 3 bases, with 16 bases of the junction left unmatched. CDR3 nucleotides: TGTGCTAGTGGTTCACTTCGACAGGGGCGGGGAGCGGACTATGGCTACACCTTC. It codes for CASGSLRQGRGADYGYTF.

This clone occurred once. The genes are TRBV3-1 (or the pseudogene TRBV3-2) and TRBJ1-5, with 7 bases fitting TRBD1. The V and J ends lost 1 base and 9 bases, in that order; junction bases with no gene match: 0. CDR1 is LGHDT and CDR2 is YNNKEL in the germline V gene (reference sequence). There are 12 residues in the CDR3. The CDR3 DNA reads as TGTGCCAGCAGCCAAGCAGGGGGGCCCCAGCATTTT. It yields the protein CASSQAGGPQHF.

The chain combines TRBV19 with TRBJ1-1; D may be TRBD1 (6 bases). CDR1 and CDR2 from the germline V gene are LNHDA and SQIVND (reference sequence). Trimming left V 5 bases short and J 1 base short, with 11 bases between. This CDR3 contains 14 residues. CDR3 DNA: TGTGCCAGTAGTGTTGGACAGAAGAACACTGAAGCTTTCTTT. Its protein product is CASSVGQKNTEAFF.

V gene TRBV6-5 combines with J gene TRBJ1-4; no firm D call. The V end was cut by 4 bases, the J end by 5 bases, with 14 bases between. The germline V gene encodes CDR1 MNHEY and CDR2 SVGAGI. The CDR3 length is 15 residues. CDR3 sequence: CASSLDTSPNEKLFF. The CDR3 DNA reads as TGTGCCAGCAGTTTAGATACCTCTCCCAATGAAAAACTGTTTTTT.

The J gene is TRBJ2-3, the V gene TRBV6-4; D may be TRBD1 (5 bases). V was trimmed by 6 bases and J by 2 bases, leaving 9 bases between them. The CDR3 has 13 amino acids. CDR1 is MRHNA, CDR2 SNTAGT, per germline. Here the CDR3 reads CASSRTFTDTQYF. The CDR3 DNA follows: TGTGCCAGCAGCAGGACATTCACAGATACGCAGTATTTT.

This clone has just a few counts. The CDR3 spells CATELGTEQGSYGYTF. In nucleotides, the CDR3 is TGTGCCACTGAGCTAGGAACGGAACAGGGGAGCTATGGCTACACCTTC. The chain uses TRBV7-6 and TRBJ1-2; 7 bases line up with TRBD1. Germline V gene lookup returns CDR1 SGHVS and CDR2 FNYEAQ. The V segment lost 10 bases and the J segment 4 bases; nucleotides outside the gene matches: 18. The CDR3 runs 16 residues.

Regarding this clone: Other DNA variants within this sample encode the same CDR3. V is TRBV6-1 and J is TRBJ1-5, with D possibly being TRBD1 (6 bases). The CDR3 has 14 amino acids. CDR1 MNHNS and CDR2 SASEGT come from the germline V gene. Trimming left V 1 base short and J 6 bases short, with 10 bases between. The CDR3 here is CASSEGGGGQPQHF. For the CDR3, the DNA is TGTGCCAGCAGTGAAGGGGGGGGCGGTCAGCCCCAGCATTTT.